These T cell receptor beta chains were read from a single sample in a study of CD8 T cells in Susac syndrome. One entry per CDR3 protein, called by TCRdb with MiXCR from the immunoSEQ multiplex PCR reads. This table holds a few hundred thousand distinct CDR3 sequences, 80% to 95% found once. Sequenced material: CD4+ T cells from PBMCs. The receptor source for this set is a human donor with multiple sclerosis. Both conserved end residues are part of each CDR3. Fields, in order: clone size, J gene, V gene, D gene, CDR3 protein, CDR3 DNA. The D gene is left open where the match is weak. Some rows mark clone size as missing; the rest say once, few, many or name a class of expanded clone.

>few|TRBJ2-5|TRBV23-1|.
CASSHWKETQYF
TGCGCCAGCAGTCATTGGAAAGAGACCCAGTACTTC
>.|TRBJ1-5|TRBV20-1|.
CSARVRDLPLRPQHF
TGCAGTGCTAGAGTCCGGGACCTTCCCTTGCGGCCCCAGCATTTT
>.|TRBJ1-5|TRBV6-1|.
CASSSQWWGNQPQHF
TGTGCCAGCAGTAGCCAGTGGTGGGGCAATCAGCCCCAGCATTTT
>.|TRBJ2-1|TRBV7-7|TRBD2
CASSLSSGGLAGRNEQFF
TGTGCTAGCAGCCTAAGTTCGGGGGGACTAGCGGGAAGGAATGAGCAGTTCTTC
>.|TRBJ1-6|TRBV5-4|.
CASSLQGINSPLHF
TGTGCCAGCAGCTTGCAGGGGATTAATTCACCCCTCCACTTT
>.|TRBJ2-7|TRBV29-1|TRBD1
CSVEATGAYEQYF
TGCAGCGTTGAAGCGACAGGGGCCTACGAGCAGTACTTC
>.|TRBJ2-3|TRBV3-1|.
CASSQGGGPSTDTQYF
TGTGCCAGCAGCCAAGGCGGGGGCCCTAGCACAGATACGCAGTATTTT
>.|TRBJ1-2|TRBV2|.
CASSVDRHGYTF
TGTGCCAGCAGTGTTGATAGGCATGGCTACACCTTC
>.|TRBJ1-5|TRBV3-1|.
CASSPKWGFQPQHF
TGTGCCAGCAGCCCCAAGTGGGGGTTTCAGCCCCAGCATTTT
>.|TRBJ2-5|TRBV29-1|TRBD2
CSVPGTSGAYQETQYF
TGCAGCGTCCCCGGGACTAGCGGGGCGTACCAAGAGACCCAGTACTTC
>.|TRBJ2-5|TRBV6-2/TRBV6-3|TRBD1
CASRDRGKPQETQYF
TGTGCCAGCCGGGACAGGGGTAAACCCCAAGAGACCCAGTACTTC
>.|TRBJ2-2|TRBV19|.
CASSISSANTGELFF
TGTGCCAGTAGTATAAGCTCCGCGAACACCGGGGAGCTGTTTTTT
>.|TRBJ2-5|TRBV28|.
CASSTLRRKETQYF
TGTGCCAGCAGTACATTAAGGAGAAAGGAGACCCAGTACTTC
>.|TRBJ2-3|TRBV7-9|TRBD1
CASSPSGQELDTQYF
TGTGCCAGCAGCCCCTCGGGACAGGAGTTAGATACGCAGTATTTT
>.|TRBJ2-2|TRBV15|.
CATSREAGQTNTGELFF
TGTGCCACCAGCAGAGAGGCCGGACAGACTAACACCGGGGAGCTGTTTTTT
>.|TRBJ1-2|TRBV2|TRBD1
CASQGQGRHEGYTF
TGTGCCAGTCAGGGACAGGGAAGACACGAGGGCTACACCTTC
>.|TRBJ2-3|TRBV7-9|TRBD1
CANGQGMGADTQYF
TGTGCCAACGGACAGGGAATGGGGGCAGATACGCAGTATTTT
>.|TRBJ2-1|TRBV15|.
CATSRPGLLWGQFF
TGTGCCACCAGCAGGCCGGGACTCCTTTGGGGGCAGTTCTTC
>.|TRBJ2-3|TRBV3-1|TRBD1
CASSQRDRGTDTQYF
TGTGCCAGCAGCCAACGGGACAGGGGAACAGATACGCAGTATTTT
>.|TRBJ2-5|TRBV7-9|.
CASRISKTQYF
TGTGCCAGCAGAATTTCGAAGACCCAGTACTTC